The 25 T cell receptor beta chains below come from one sample, sequenced in a study of T cell responses to AZD1222 COVID-19 vaccine. The data were produced by immunoSEQ multiplex PCR, yet TCRdb's version contains in-frame clones alone and is incomplete. The sample yields approximately 100,000 clones, 85% to 90% seen once. Sequencing used peripheral blood, obtained on day 0 of AZD1222 vaccination. These receptors were collected from an adult in good health.

This chain joins TRBV30 and TRBJ1-5, with D possibly matching TRBD1 (5 bases). Germline lookup yields CDR1 GTSNPN and CDR2 SVGIG (reference sequence). CDR3 length: 14 amino acids. V shed 0 bases and J shed 7 bases, with 13 bases lying between them. The CDR3 sequence: CAWSVGGAWQPQHF. The CDR3 DNA sequence: TGTGCCTGGAGTGTAGGAGGGGCTTGGCAGCCCCAGCATTTT.

This clone was seen once. The CDR3 here is CASSLSSGGNEQFF. CDR3 sequence (DNA): TGTGCCAGCAGCTTGTCTAGCGGGGGCAATGAGCAGTTCTTC. The V and J genes are TRBV5-6 and TRBJ2-1; TRBD2 matches at 10 bases. The CDR3 runs 14 residues. With 1 base clipped from V and 6 bases from J, the junction kept 1 base outside the gene matches. Germline V gene data show CDR1 as SGHDT and CDR2 as YYEEEE. Complete variable domain (other parts from reference TRBV5-6 and TRBJ2-1): DAGVTQSPTHLIKTRGQQVTLRCSPKSGHDTVSWYQQALGQGPQFIFQYYEEEERQRGNFPDRFSGHQFPNYSSELNVNALLLGDSALYLCASSLSSGGNEQFFGPGTRLTVL.

This clone was seen at least ten times. V gene TRBV7-9 combines with J gene TRBJ2-2; D unresolved. The germline V and J ends were trimmed by 1 base and 3 bases, with 6 bases remaining between them. The length of the CDR3 is 14 residues. Looked up from germline, CDR1 is SEHNR and CDR2 is FQNEAQ (reference sequence). The CDR3 DNA reads as TGTGCCAGCAGCTTAGGGTGGGACACCGGGGAGCTGTTTTTT. This sequence encodes CASSLGWDTGELFF.

The gene calls are TRBV2 and TRBJ2-1, with TRBD1 as a possible D gene (6 bases). Germline CDR1 is SNHLY and CDR2 is FYNNEI. V lost 10 bases, J lost 10 bases, and 20 bases lay in between. The CDR3 is made up of 13 amino acids. For the CDR3, the DNA is TGTGCCACTCGACAGGCCCCCCGAGGGGAGCAGTTCTTC. This encodes CATRQAPRGEQFF.

The chain carries TRBV19 and TRBJ1-4; D is unresolved. V lost 8 bases and J 3 bases, leaving 7 bases between the germline ends. Germline V gene lookup returns CDR1 LNHDA and CDR2 SQIVND (reference sequence). The CDR3 runs 12 residues. The CDR3 region has the DNA TGTGCCAGTCTTGGTGCTAATGAAAAACTGTTTTTT. Its translation: CASLGANEKLFF.

The CDR3 nucleotides are TGTGCCAGCAGCGCCTCTTTCTTTGACTATGGCTACACCTTC. Translation: CASSASFFDYGYTF. The chain recombines TRBV9 with TRBJ1-2; D unclear. V lost 3 bases, J lost 3 bases, and 12 bases lay in between. Germline V gene data show CDR1 as SGDLS and CDR2 as YYNGEE. The CDR3 is 14 residues long.

This clone was recorded only once. V is TRBV19 and J is TRBJ2-7; the match to TRBD2 covers 10 bases. This CDR3 is 14 amino acids long. V lost 9 bases and J lost 6; bases outside the gene matches: 11. Germline lookup yields CDR1 LNHDA and CDR2 SQIVND (reference sequence). DNA for the CDR3: TGTGCCAGGCGCCCCGGGACTAGCGATGGCGAGCAGTACTTC. Its protein product is CARRPGTSDGEQYF. The variable domain in full, with the rest retrieved from reference TRBV19 and TRBJ2-7, is DGGITQSPKYLFRKEGQNVTLSCEQNLNHDAMYWYRQDPGQGLRLIYYSQIVNDFQKGDIAEGYSVSREKKESFPLTVTSAQKNPTAFYLCARRPGTSDGEQYFGPGTRLTVT.

The V gene is TRBV5-1, the J gene TRBJ2-5; TRBD1 is a possible D gene (6 bases). Trimming pared 3 bases from V and 5 bases from J, leaving 11 bases between. The CDR3 consists of 13 residues. Germline V gives CDR1 SGHRS, CDR2 YFSETQ. The CDR3 nucleotides are TGCGCCAGCAGCTCGGACAGTGGGGAGACCCAGTACTTC. It yields the protein CASSSDSGETQYF.

V is TRBV11-3 and J is TRBJ1-1; tentative D call: TRBD1 (6 bases). Germline V gene lookup returns CDR1 SGHNT and CDR2 YENEEA. This CDR3 is built from 13 residues. With 6 bases removed from V and 2 bases from J, the gap between germline ends came to 10 bases. CDR3 nucleotides: TGTGCCAGCAGTTGGACAGCAAACACTGAAGCTTTCTTT. Protein: CASSWTANTEAFF.

In its sample, this clone was seen once. The J gene is TRBJ1-2, the V gene TRBV7-3; a possible D gene is TRBD1 (5 bases). Germline loops: CDR1 SGHTA, CDR2 FQGTGA. The CDR3 has 14 residues. Trimming stripped 3 bases from V and 6 bases from J, with 14 bases between. CDR3 coding DNA: TGTGCCAGCAGCTTGCAGGGTTCTAGCGATGGCTACACCTTC. Encoded protein: CASSLQGSSDGYTF.

This chain joins TRBV5-1 and TRBJ1-6, with D uncertain. Trimming left V 2 bases short and J 5 bases short, with 11 bases between. Germline CDR1 reads SGHRS; CDR2 reads YFSETQ. The CDR3 length is 15 residues. CDR3 amino acids: CASSLGQVNNSPLHF. CDR3 nucleotide sequence: TGCGCCAGCAGCTTAGGGCAGGTTAATAATTCACCCCTCCACTTT.

The gene calls are TRBV5-1 and TRBJ2-3, with D hard to call. V lost 6 bases and J 0 bases, leaving 11 bases between the germline ends. The CDR3 consists of 14 residues. CDR1 is SGHRS, CDR2 YFSETQ, per germline. In nucleotides, the CDR3 is TGCGCCAGCATGTATACACCCAGCACAGATACGCAGTATTTT. It is translated as CASMYTPSTDTQYF.

The chain employs TRBV5-1 and TRBJ1-1; D not resolved. The CDR3 consists of 15 residues. Germline V CDR1 and CDR2: SGHRS, YFSETQ. The V and J ends lost 0 bases and 0 bases respectively, with 9 bases between them. CDR3 bases: TGCGCCAGCAGCTTGGTGGTGGGTCTGAACACTGAAGCTTTCTTT. As protein: CASSLVVGLNTEAFF.

The CDR3 is CASSFPAAGLQETQYF. The CDR3 DNA reads TGTGCCAGCAGCTTTCCGGCAGCGGGGCTACAAGAGACCCAGTACTTC. The chain is built from TRBV11-2 and TRBJ2-5; 7 bases map to TRBD2. The CDR3 runs 16 residues. Germline CDR1 is SGHAT and CDR2 is FQNNGV. V dropped 3 bases and J dropped 2; count of bases not matched to a gene: 9.

The chain has TRBV9 and TRBJ1-3; D unresolved. Per germline, CDR1 SGDLS and CDR2 YYNGEE. Trimming took off 3 bases at V and 4 bases at J, with 11 bases between the two ends. The CDR3 is 14 amino acids. Written as DNA, the CDR3 is TGTGCCAGCAGCGCTACAGCCTCGGGAAACACCATATATTTT. Translating gives CASSATASGNTIYF.

The V and J genes are TRBV18 and TRBJ2-1, with TRBD1 identical over 11 bases. V lost 2 bases to trimming and J lost 9 bases; unmatched junction nucleotides: 6. CDR3 size: 15 residues. Germline loops: CDR1 KGHSH, CDR2 LQKENI. CDR3 nucleotide sequence: TGTGCCAGCTCACCAAGGGGGACAGGGGGTGGTGAGCAGTTCTTC. It codes for CASSPRGTGGGEQFF.

This clone appeared a few times. The CDR3 nucleotides are TGTGCCAGCAGCCACGGGGCAGGGGCGTCCTACGAGCAGTACTTC. Amino acid sequence: CASSHGAGASYEQYF. The chain recombines TRBV3-1 (or the pseudogene TRBV3-2) with TRBJ2-7; possible D gene TRBD1, 6 bases. V lost 3 bases to trimming and J lost 1 base, with 13 bases between them. This CDR3 comprises 15 residues. Germline V gives CDR1 LGHDT, CDR2 YNNKEL (reference sequence).

The chain is built from TRBV7-9 and TRBJ2-3; D tentatively reads TRBD1 or TRBD2 (5 bases each). The CDR3 loop spans 16 amino acids. V lost 0 bases and J lost 9, with 19 bases in between. The V gene's germline CDR1 is SEHNR and CDR2 FQNEAQ (reference sequence). The CDR3 region is CASSLALGPRGATQYF. CDR3 DNA sequence: TGTGCCAGCAGCTTAGCCTTGGGGCCTCGGGGAGCCACGCAGTATTTT.

The chain recombines TRBV13 with TRBJ1-2; unclear D gene. V was pared by 0 bases and J by 7 bases, with 9 bases between. CDR3 size: 13 residues. Germline values: CDR1 PRHDT, CDR2 FYEKMQ (reference sequence). CDR3 in DNA: TGTGCCAGCAGCTTAGGGGCAGGACCTGGCTACACCTTC. Encoded protein: CASSLGAGPGYTF. The full variable domain, its missing parts supplied by reference TRBV13 and TRBJ1-2, is AAGVIQSPRHLIKEKRETATLKCYPIPRHDTVYWYQQGPGQDPQFLISFYEKMQSDKGSIPDRFSAQQFSDYHSELNMSSLELGDSALYFCASSLGAGPGYTFGSGTRLTVV.

This chain connects TRBV19 to TRBJ1-1; D uncertain. The CDR3 has 14 residues. Trimming pared 3 bases from V and 4 bases from J, leaving 12 bases between. Germline assignment: CDR1 LNHDA and CDR2 SQIVND (reference sequence). CDR3 bases: TGTGCCAGTAGTATCAAGGTACCCGCCACTGAAGCTTTCTTT. Protein sequence: CASSIKVPATEAFF. Complete variable domain (other parts from reference TRBV19 and TRBJ1-1): DGGITQSPKYLFRKEGQNVTLSCEQNLNHDAMYWYRQDPGQGLRLIYYSQIVNDFQKGDIAEGYSVSREKKESFPLTVTSAQKNPTAFYLCASSIKVPATEAFFGQGTRLTVV.

This CDR3 reads CASSPRTGTDTQYF. The CDR3 coding sequence is TGTGCCAGCAGTCCTCGGACAGGGACAGATACGCAGTATTTT. J is TRBJ2-3 and V is TRBV6-5; 8 bases agree with TRBD1. Trimming at V came to 5 bases and at J to 3 bases, leaving 4 bases not matched to a gene. CDR1 and CDR2 from the germline V gene are MNHEY and SVGAGI. The CDR3 length is 14 residues.

V gene TRBV25-1 combines with J gene TRBJ2-5, with TRBD1 matching over 10 bases. Trimming took 8 bases from V and 4 from J; bases not matched to a gene: 10. The CDR3 contains 15 residues. Germline-derived CDR1 and CDR2 are MGHDK and SYGVNS. The CDR3 coding sequence is TGTGCCAGCGGGAAGGAGGGACAGGGGATAGAGACCCAGTACTTC. The encoded protein is CASGKEGQGIETQYF. The full variable domain, completed using reference TRBV25-1 and TRBJ2-5, is EADIYQTPRYLVIGTGKKITLECSQTMGHDKMYWYQQDPGMELHLIHYSYGVNSTEKGDLSSESTVSRIRTEHFPLTLESARPSHTSQYLCASGKEGQGIETQYFGPGTRLLVL.

This rearrangement joins TRBV29-1 to TRBJ1-2; 11 bases align to TRBD1. This CDR3 is 13 amino acids long. Germline V gives CDR1 SQVTM, CDR2 ANQGSEA. With 4 bases clipped from V and 5 bases from J, the junction kept 3 bases outside the gene matches. DNA of the CDR3: TGCAGCGTTGGGACAGGGGGCCCTTATGGCTACACCTTC. It translates to CSVGTGGPYGYTF.

The genes are TRBV12-3 or TRBV12-4 and TRBJ2-4; D is possibly TRBD1 (6 bases). The CDR3 extends over 12 amino acids. V dropped 6 bases and J dropped 5 bases, with 8 bases sitting between them. In nucleotides, the CDR3 is TGTGCCAGCAGCTGGACAGAAAACATTCAGTACTTC. Protein product: CASSWTENIQYF.

This clone was recorded only once. The chain uses TRBV29-1 and TRBJ1-2; D is perhaps TRBD1 (5 bases). Trimming removed 4 bases from V and 8 bases from J, with 20 bases in between. The germline CDR1 and CDR2 sequences are SQVTM and ANQGSEA. There are 14 residues in the CDR3. The chain's CDR3 is CSVAVVRSGAGYTF. CDR3 in DNA: TGCAGCGTTGCAGTAGTGAGGAGCGGGGCCGGCTACACCTTC. The full variable domain, its missing parts supplied by reference TRBV29-1 and TRBJ1-2, is SAVISQKPSRDICQRGTSLTIQCQVDSQVTMMFWYRQQPGQSLTLIATANQGSEATYESGFVIDKFPISRPNLTFSTLTVSNMSPEDSSIYLCSVAVVRSGAGYTFGSGTRLTVV.